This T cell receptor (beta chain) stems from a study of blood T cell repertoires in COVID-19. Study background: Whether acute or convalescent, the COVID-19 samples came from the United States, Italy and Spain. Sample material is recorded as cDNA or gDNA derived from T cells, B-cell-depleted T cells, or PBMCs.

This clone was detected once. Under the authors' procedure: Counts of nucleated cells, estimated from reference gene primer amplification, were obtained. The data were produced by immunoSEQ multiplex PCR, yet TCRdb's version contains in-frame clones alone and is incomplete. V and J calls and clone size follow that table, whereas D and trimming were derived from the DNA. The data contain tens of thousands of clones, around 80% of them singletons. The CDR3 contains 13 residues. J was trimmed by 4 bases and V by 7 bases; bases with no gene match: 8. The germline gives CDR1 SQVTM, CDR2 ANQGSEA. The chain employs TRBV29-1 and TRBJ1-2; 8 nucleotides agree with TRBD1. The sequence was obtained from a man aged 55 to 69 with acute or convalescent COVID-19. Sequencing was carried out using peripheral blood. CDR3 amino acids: CSADTGGSYGYTF. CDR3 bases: TGCAGCGCAGACACAGGGGGGAGCTATGGCTACACCTTC.